One sample yielded the 24 T cell receptor beta chains listed below, sequenced in a study of blood T cell dynamics during melanoma immunotherapy. Assay: immunoSEQ multiplex PCR; the TCRdb copy retains only in-frame clones and omits some. Among 10,000 to 13,000 clones listed, about nine tenths were seen once. Specified time point: week 3, after first cycle of checkpoint inhibitor. This specimen was blood, taken from a patient treated with checkpoint blockade. The receptors derive from a human donor with melanoma.

V usage is TRBV19 and J usage is TRBJ1-5, with 8 bases lining up with TRBD1. The CDR3 length is 15 residues. Germline trimming cut 1 base from V and 5 bases from J; bases unmatched to any gene: 4. Germline CDR1 and CDR2: LNHDA and SQIVND (reference sequence). This CDR3 is CASSIARGPYQPQHF. The CDR3 region has the DNA TGTGCCAGTAGTATAGCCAGGGGGCCCTATCAGCCCCAGCATTTT.

This CDR3 is CASSPGANYGYTF. CDR3 DNA: TGTGCCAGCTCACCCGGGGCCAACTATGGCTACACCTTC. The chain couples TRBV18 to TRBJ1-2, with a tentative D call TRBD1 (5 bases). Trimming took off 3 bases at V and 2 bases at J, with 7 bases between the two ends. Germline lookup yields CDR1 KGHSH and CDR2 LQKENI. The CDR3 has 13 residues.

V and J are TRBV19 and TRBJ2-3, with D unresolved. The germline V and J ends were trimmed by 4 bases and 0 bases, with 8 bases remaining between them. Germline values: CDR1 LNHDA, CDR2 SQIVND (reference sequence). This CDR3 has 14 amino acids. In nucleotides, the CDR3 is TGTGCCAGTAGTACTAGACCTAGCACAGATACGCAGTATTTT. Its translation is CASSTRPSTDTQYF.

This clone has a handful of counts. CDR3 in DNA: TGTGCCAGCAGAGGGATCCCGAATACGCAGTATTTT. Translation: CASRGIPNTQYF. This rearrangement joins TRBV2 to TRBJ2-3; D not certain. This CDR3 is 12 amino acids long. Trimming took off 6 bases at V and 7 bases at J, with 11 bases between the two ends. Germline assignment: CDR1 SNHLY and CDR2 FYNNEI. Full variable domain (missing parts from reference TRBV2 and TRBJ2-3): EPEVTQTPSHQVTQMGQEVILRCVPISNHLYFYWYRQILGQKVEFLVSFYNNEISEKSEIFDDQFSVERPDGSNFTLKIRSTKLEDSAMYFCASRGIPNTQYFGPGTRLTVL.

The CDR3 loop is CAISESQSNTEAFF. The CDR3 DNA reads TGTGCCATCAGTGAGTCCCAATCGAACACTGAAGCTTTCTTT. The V call is TRBV10-3, the J call TRBJ1-1; D remains unclear. The CDR3 runs 14 residues. Trimming shortened V by 0 bases and J by 1 base, and 6 bases separated the two germline ends. The germline CDR1 and CDR2 sequences are ENHRY and SYGVKD.

This rearrangement joins TRBV6-7 to TRBJ2-5, with TRBD2 matching over 14 bases. TRBV6-7 is placed among ORFs of uncertain function. This CDR3 spans 18 amino acids. V dropped 6 bases and J dropped 5; count of bases not matched to a gene: 14. DNA of the CDR3: TGTGCCAGCAGACTGGGACTAGCGGGGGACCCATTTAGCGAGACCCAGTACTTC. Its protein is CASRLGLAGDPFSETQYF.

This chain connects TRBV30 to TRBJ2-3, with 10 bases fitting TRBD2. With V trimmed by 3 bases and J by 2 bases, 5 bases remained unmatched. This CDR3 has 15 residues. From germline, CDR1 is GTSNPN and CDR2 SVGIG (reference sequence). In DNA, the CDR3 is TGTGCCTGGAGCCCGGGACTAGCGTACACAGATACGCAGTATTTT. It is translated as CAWSPGLAYTDTQYF.

The genes are TRBV6-6 and TRBJ2-3; 8 bases agree with TRBD2. The CDR3 is made up of 16 amino acids. Germline CDR1 reads MNHNY; CDR2 reads SVGAGI (reference sequence). V was pared by 5 bases and J by 1 base, with 8 bases of the junction left unmatched. CDR3 coding DNA: TGTGCCAGCAGTCGACCGGGGCGGGGGGGCACAGATACGCAGTATTTT. Translation: CASSRPGRGGTDTQYF.

The J gene is TRBJ2-5, the V gene TRBV19; D uncertain. Germline values: CDR1 LNHDA, CDR2 SQIVND (reference sequence). V was clipped by 3 bases and J by 1 base, with 9 bases between them. This CDR3 comprises 14 residues. The CDR3 protein is CASSIDAAQETQYF. CDR3 DNA: TGTGCCAGTAGTATTGACGCGGCCCAAGAGACCCAGTACTTC.

This clone was picked up one time. The chain combines TRBV5-6 with TRBJ2-1; 8 nucleotides align to TRBD2. CDR3 length: 15 amino acids. V gave up 0 bases and J gave up 4 bases; unmatched junction bases: 3. Germline assignment: CDR1 SGHDT and CDR2 YYEEEE. DNA of the CDR3: TGTGCCAGCAGCTTGGTGGCGGGGGGTTACAATGAGCAGTTCTTC. It yields the protein CASSLVAGGYNEQFF. Supplemented by reference TRBV5-6 and TRBJ2-1, the full variable domain reads DAGVTQSPTHLIKTRGQQVTLRCSPKSGHDTVSWYQQALGQGPQFIFQYYEEEERQRGNFPDRFSGHQFPNYSSELNVNALLLGDSALYLCASSLVAGGYNEQFFGPGTRLTVL.

V is TRBV5-1 and J is TRBJ1-4; D perhaps matches TRBD1 (6 bases). This CDR3 region has 16 residues. Germline V CDR1 and CDR2: SGHRS, YFSETQ. V lost 0 bases to trimming and J lost 0 bases, with 9 bases between them. The CDR3 is CASSLGGGPTNEKLFF. The DNA for the CDR3 is TGCGCCAGCAGCTTGGGAGGGGGGCCAACTAATGAAAAACTGTTTTTT.

The chain is built from TRBV5-4 and TRBJ2-3, with TRBD1 matching over 7 bases. The CDR3 has 13 residues. CDR1 is SGHNT, CDR2 YYREEE, per germline (reference sequence). Trimming took 4 bases from V and 6 from J; bases not matched to a gene: 5. CDR3 DNA sequence: TGTGCCAGCAGCCCGACAGGGTTTGATACGCAGTATTTT. This encodes CASSPTGFDTQYF.

The genes are TRBV5-5 and TRBJ2-1, with no clear D. CDR3 length equals 15 residues. The germline V gene encodes CDR1 SGHKS and CDR2 YYEKEE (reference sequence). The V gene lost 0 bases and the J gene lost 0 bases, with 7 bases spanning the gap. The CDR3 DNA reads as TGTGCCAGCAGCTTGGGACAAGGCTCCTACAATGAGCAGTTCTTC. Amino acids: CASSLGQGSYNEQFF.

The chain carries TRBV7-2 and TRBJ1-2; no firm D call. The CDR3 is 15 residues long. The germline CDR1 and CDR2 sequences are SGHTA and FQGNSA. V was trimmed by 6 bases and J by 0 bases, leaving 14 bases between them. Here the CDR3 reads CASSQPTRTNYGYTF. The DNA for the CDR3 is TGTGCCAGCAGTCAGCCCACACGAACTAACTATGGCTACACCTTC.

The genes are TRBV10-1 and TRBJ2-5, with D perhaps given as TRBD1 or TRBD2 (5 bases each). The DNA end is more similar to TRBJ2-7, so the J call may be wrong. The CDR3 loop spans 15 amino acids. In germline, CDR1 is WNHNN, CDR2 SYGVQD (reference sequence). The DNA for the CDR3 is TGCGCCAGCAGTGAGTTACCCGGGGCTTCCTACGAGCAGTACTTC. Translating it yields CASSELPGASYEQYF.

As regards this clone: The junction and the germline gene differ at one end; a read error may be behind it. The chain links TRBV7-8 to TRBJ1-4; 8 nucleotides match TRBD1. Germline assignment: CDR1 SGHVS and CDR2 FQNEAQ. This CDR3 region has 14 residues. This CDR3 is CASSLGQGNEKLFF. CDR3 sequence (DNA): TGTGCCAGCAGTTTAGGACAGGGAAATGAAAAACTGTTTTTT.

The rearrangement joins TRBV5-1 to TRBJ2-3, with D perhaps assigned TRBD1 or TRBD2 (5 bases each). V lost 3 bases to trimming and J lost 0 bases, with 14 bases between them. The CDR3 has 16 residues. Per the germline V gene, CDR1 is SGHRS and CDR2 is YFSETQ. The CDR3 DNA reads as TGCGCCAGCAGCTCCGGTAGGGGCGGGAGCACAGATACGCAGTATTTT. Translation gives CASSSGRGGSTDTQYF.

J is TRBJ2-1 and V is TRBV9, with D unclear. Germline assignment: CDR1 SGDLS and CDR2 YYNGEE. Trimming pared 1 base from V and 9 bases from J, leaving 5 bases between. This CDR3 region has 11 residues. CDR3 residues: CASSVTGEQFF. The CDR3 DNA reads TGTGCCAGCAGCGTAACTGGTGAGCAGTTCTTC. Together with reference TRBV9 and TRBJ2-1, the CDR3 gives the full variable domain: DSGVTQTPKHLITATGQRVTLRCSPRSGDLSVYWYQQSLDQGLQFLIQYYNGEERAKGNILERFSAQQFPDLHSELNLSSLELGDSALYFCASSVTGEQFFGPGTRLTVL.

In its sample, this clone was seen once. The gene calls are TRBV4-3 and TRBJ2-5; unclear D gene. This CDR3 is built from 14 residues. Germline CDR1 is LGHNA and CDR2 is YSLEER. V shed 4 bases and J shed 2 bases, with 11 bases lying between them. CDR3 sequence: CASSRTGRQETQYF. For the CDR3, the DNA is TGCGCCAGCAGCCGAACCGGGCGGCAAGAGACCCAGTACTTC.

Of note for this clone: Compared with germline, one end of the junction differs, possibly owing to a read error. CDR3 in DNA: TGTGCCAGCAACTTGTACGGGGGAGGCGGCTACACCTTC. Translation: CASNLYGGGGYTF. The chain carries TRBV5-8 and TRBJ1-2; TRBD1 might be the D (5 bases). Germline V gives CDR1 SGHTS, CDR2 YDEGEE. The CDR3 is 13 amino acids.

The chain recombines TRBV10-3 with TRBJ2-3; possible D gene TRBD1, 5 bases. Per the germline V gene, CDR1 is ENHRY and CDR2 is SYGVKD. V was shortened by 3 bases and J by 4 bases, with 11 bases between the two germline ends. The CDR3 consists of 14 residues. CDR3 region: CAISEKGPADTQYF. CDR3 DNA: TGTGCCATCAGTGAAAAGGGGCCGGCAGATACGCAGTATTTT.

The V call is TRBV4-2, the J call TRBJ2-5; TRBD2 matches 7 bases. Germline assignment: CDR1 LGHNA and CDR2 YNFKEQ. The trim removed 4 bases at V and 0 bases at J, leaving 11 bases unmatched. CDR3 length: 17 amino acids. The CDR3 DNA reads as TGTGCCAGCAGCCCGGGGGGTTCGACTGGGAACCAAGAGACCCAGTACTTC. This codes for CASSPGGSTGNQETQYF.

This chain links TRBV4-3 with TRBJ2-3; D possibly corresponds to TRBD2 (5 bases). Germline-derived CDR1 and CDR2 are LGHNA and YSLEER. The CDR3 is made up of 14 amino acids. The V gene lost 4 bases and the J gene lost 6 bases, with 14 bases spanning the gap. The DNA of the CDR3 is TGCGCCAGCAGCCTTATGTCTGGGGAGGATACGCAGTATTTT. This sequence encodes CASSLMSGEDTQYF.

The genes are TRBV5-8 and TRBJ2-2; no clear D gene. Deletions cut 4 bases from V and 5 bases from J, with 15 bases between. Per the germline V gene, CDR1 is SGHTS and CDR2 is YDEGEE. The CDR3 loop spans 15 amino acids. The CDR3, as DNA: TGTGCCAGCAGCCCAGGTGTGTCGAGAACCGGGGAGCTGTTTTTT. The encoded protein is CASSPGVSRTGELFF.